What follows is one T cell receptor beta chain and its context. V lost 3 bases and J 0 bases, leaving 9 bases between the germline ends. This CDR3 spans 14 amino acids. Germline values: CDR1 DFQATT, CDR2 SNEGSKA (reference sequence). TCRdb keeps only in-frame clones here, not all; method: immunoSEQ multiplex PCR. The table has about 110,000 clones, about four fifths seen once. This entry is derived from a study of blood T cell repertoires in COVID-19. The sample taken for sequencing was peripheral blood. The receptor's source is a woman in her 70s with acute or convalescent COVID-19. J is TRBJ1-5 and V is TRBV20-1; D gene ambiguous. CDR3 sequence reads: CSASGGYSNQPQHF. In nucleotides, the CDR3 is TGCAGTGCTAGTGGCGGGTATAGCAATCAGCCCCAGCATTTT.